This entry lists 27 T cell receptor beta chains sequenced from one sample in a study of blood T cell repertoires in COVID-19. Method: immunoSEQ multiplex PCR; TCRdb's copy keeps in-frame clones and lacks some. Altogether around 70,000 clones are present, roughly four fifths being singletons, with the ten largest covering approximately 21%. The sequencing input was peripheral blood. All receptors derive from a man in his 70s with acute or convalescent COVID-19.

The J gene is TRBJ2-7, the V gene TRBV11-3; no definite D call. V lost 1 base and J lost 0, with 4 bases in between. CDR3 length equals 13 residues. Germline loops: CDR1 SGHNT, CDR2 YENEEA. The CDR3 DNA sequence: TGTGCCAGCAGCTTAGGCAGCTCCTACGAGCAGTACTTC. Its protein product is CASSLGSSYEQYF.

This clone has only one observation. The chain carries TRBV11-1 and TRBJ2-3; a weak D match, TRBD1 (8 bases). The CDR3 contains 16 residues. V was shortened by 4 bases and J by 4 bases, with 18 bases between the two germline ends. Germline V CDR1 and CDR2: SGHAT, FQDESV (reference sequence). CDR3 residues: CASSSGQGGKADTQYF. The CDR3, as DNA: TGTGCCAGCAGCTCCGGACAGGGAGGGAAGGCAGATACGCAGTATTTT.

This clone showed up just once. The V call is TRBV5-1, the J call TRBJ2-1; D not certain. The germline V and J ends were trimmed by 4 bases and 0 bases, with 11 bases remaining between them. The CDR3 is 15 amino acids. The germline CDR1 and CDR2 sequences are SGHRS and YFSETQ. CDR3 bases: TGCGCCAGCAGCCGAACTATGAGCTCCTACAATGAGCAGTTCTTC. It encodes CASSRTMSSYNEQFF.

This clone occurred many times. The genes are TRBV7-8 and TRBJ2-2, with 7 positions matching TRBD2. The CDR3 has 15 amino acids. V lost 7 bases and J lost 0; bases outside the gene matches: 5. Germline CDR1 SGHVS, CDR2 FQNEAQ. In DNA form, the CDR3 reads TGTGCCAGCACCCCTCGGGGGGCGAACACCGGGGAGCTGTTTTTT. Translation gives CASTPRGANTGELFF. The whole variable domain, filled in from reference TRBV7-8 and TRBJ2-2, reads GAGVSQSPRYKVAKRGQDVALRCDPISGHVSLFWYQQALGQGPEFLTYFQNEAQLDKSGLPSDRFFAERPEGSVSTLKIQRTQQEDSAVYLCASTPRGANTGELFFGEGSRLTVL.

J is TRBJ2-1 and V is TRBV3-1 (or the pseudogene TRBV3-2); 12 nucleotides agree with TRBD2. The CDR3 has 15 amino acids. Germline V gene lookup returns CDR1 LGHDT and CDR2 YNNKEL (reference sequence). V shed 2 bases and J 9 bases; nucleotides not matched to a gene: 5. The CDR3 bases are TGTGCCAGCAGCCAACAGCTAGCGGGAGGGCTTGAGCAGTTCTTC. It codes for CASSQQLAGGLEQFF.

J is TRBJ2-7 and V is TRBV2, with D tentatively TRBD2 (5 bases). Looked up from germline, CDR1 is SNHLY and CDR2 is FYNNEI. The CDR3 runs 13 residues. Trimming took 10 bases from V and 3 from J, leaving 16 bases between them. The CDR3 spells CATPRSGGYEQYF. CDR3 bases: TGTGCCACCCCTAGGTCAGGAGGCTACGAGCAGTACTTC.

The CDR3 region has the DNA TGTGCCAGCAACCGACAGGGGCGAACAGATACGCAGTATTTT. As protein: CASNRQGRTDTQYF. The chain has TRBV6-5 and TRBJ2-3, with 8 bases fitting TRBD1. Germline CDR1 and CDR2: MNHEY and SVGAGI. Losses at the gene ends were 7 bases for V and 3 bases for J; bases not matched to a gene: 6. The CDR3 is 14 residues long.

The rearrangement links TRBV9 to TRBJ2-4; 8 nucleotides match TRBD2. V shed 3 bases and J 10 bases; nucleotides not matched to a gene: 12. Germline CDR1 reads SGDLS; CDR2 reads YYNGEE. The CDR3 extends over 15 amino acids. The CDR3 loop reads CASSAAPLAGRIQYF. The CDR3 DNA follows: TGTGCCAGCAGCGCCGCCCCCCTAGCGGGCCGGATTCAGTACTTC.

The chain recombines TRBV29-1 with TRBJ1-5; no clear D gene. The CDR3 is made up of 14 amino acids. Trimming took 7 bases from V and 0 from J, leaving 13 bases between them. Per germline, CDR1 SQVTM and CDR2 ANQGSEA. The CDR3 DNA reads TGCAGCGCTTCGATACAAGATAGCAATCAGCCCCAGCATTTT. Translating gives CSASIQDSNQPQHF.

The chain recombines TRBV29-1 with TRBJ2-5; tentative D call: TRBD1 (6 bases). V gave up 7 bases and J gave up 5 bases, with 14 bases separating them. Germline V CDR1 and CDR2: SQVTM, ANQGSEA. This CDR3 contains 12 residues. CDR3 bases: TGCAGCGCTCGCAGGGGTCGGGAGACCCAGTACTTC. Its translation: CSARRGRETQYF.

This rearrangement joins TRBV28 to TRBJ2-2, with D maybe TRBD1 (6 bases). The germline CDR1 and CDR2 sequences are MDHEN and SYDVKM. The CDR3 totals 13 residues. V was shortened by 10 bases and J by 1 base, with 10 bases between the two germline ends. CDR3 nucleotides: TGTGCCACCATGACAGGGAACACCGGGGAGCTGTTTTTT. Translation gives CATMTGNTGELFF.

The V gene is TRBV27, the J gene TRBJ2-7; 7 bases are a match to TRBD1. With V trimmed by 3 bases and J by 1 base, 6 bases remained unmatched. Germline CDR1 and CDR2: MNHEY and SMNVEV (reference sequence). This CDR3 spans 15 amino acids. CDR3 residues: CASSFVGQESYEQYF. The CDR3 nucleotides are TGTGCCAGCAGTTTCGTCGGACAGGAGTCCTACGAGCAGTACTTC.

This chain joins TRBV27 and TRBJ2-7; TRBD2 aligns across 9 bases. The ends lost 0 bases at V and 6 bases at J; junction bases unmatched: 6. Germline V CDR1 and CDR2: MNHEY, SMNVEV (reference sequence). The CDR3 totals 15 residues. DNA of the CDR3: TGTGCCAGCAGTTTATCTAGCGGGAGCATTGGCGAGCAGTACTTC. This sequence encodes CASSLSSGSIGEQYF.

The chain carries TRBV3-1 (or the pseudogene TRBV3-2) and TRBJ2-1; TRBD2 aligns across 9 bases. The V gene end was trimmed by 0 bases and the J gene end by 7 bases; junction bases not matched to a gene: 4. Germline loops: CDR1 LGHDT, CDR2 YNNKEL (reference sequence). The CDR3 length is 15 residues. CDR3 sequence: CASSQDVTSGNEQFF. The CDR3 coding sequence is TGTGCCAGCAGCCAAGATGTGACTAGCGGAAATGAGCAGTTCTTC.

The chain carries TRBV5-1 and TRBJ1-1; D is undetermined. CDR3 size: 14 residues. The V end lost 6 bases, the J end lost 1 base, and 13 bases lay between the germline ends. Germline V gene data show CDR1 as SGHRS and CDR2 as YFSETQ. CDR3 sequence: CASNSGGPNTEAFF. In DNA, the CDR3 is TGCGCCAGCAACTCAGGAGGGCCGAACACTGAAGCTTTCTTT.

V usage is TRBV6-5 and J usage is TRBJ2-2; TRBD2 aligns across 9 bases. V was clipped by 4 bases and J by 6 bases; unmatched bases: 6. This CDR3 comprises 15 residues. CDR1 and CDR2 from the germline V gene are MNHEY and SVGAGI. The CDR3 region has the DNA TGTGCCAGCAGTTCCCCGCGGGAGGGTGCCGGGGAGCTGTTTTTT. Translating it yields CASSSPREGAGELFF.

This chain uses TRBV12-5 with TRBJ2-5; D ambiguous. CDR3 length: 13 amino acids. Germline CDR1 and CDR2: LGHNT and FRNRAP. The ends were cut back, 5 bases at V and 1 base at J, with 8 bases in the middle. The CDR3 coding sequence is TGTGCTAGTGGTACGAGCCCCCAAGAGACCCAGTACTTC. The encoded protein is CASGTSPQETQYF. Together with reference TRBV12-5 and TRBJ2-5, the CDR3 gives the full variable domain: DARVTQTPRHKVTEMGQEVTMRCQPILGHNTVFWYRQTMMQGLELLAYFRNRAPLDDSGMPKDRFSAEMPDATLATLKIQPSEPRDSAVYFCASGTSPQETQYFGPGTRLLVL.

The chain recombines TRBV7-7 with TRBJ2-7, with D possibly TRBD1 on 6 matching bases. Germline values: CDR1 SSHAT, CDR2 FNYEAQ (reference sequence). The CDR3 covers 12 residues. As DNA, the CDR3 is TGTTCGGTAGGCAGGGGCCCCCTCGAGCAGTACTTC. This gives the protein CSVGRGPLEQYF.

The gene calls are TRBV12-3 or TRBV12-4 and TRBJ2-7; D unresolved. With 5 bases removed from V and 2 bases from J, the gap between germline ends came to 4 bases. There are 11 residues in the CDR3. In nucleotides, the CDR3 is TGTGCCAGCAGTAAGCCCTACGAGCAGTACTTC. This encodes CASSKPYEQYF.

The chain uses TRBV3-1 (or the pseudogene TRBV3-2) and TRBJ2-3; D gene ambiguous. CDR1 and CDR2 (germline): LGHDT, YNNKEL (reference sequence). V was trimmed by 6 bases and J by 2 bases, leaving 6 bases between them. CDR3 length: 12 amino acids. CDR3 loop: CASSLSTDTQYF. The CDR3 bases are TGTGCCAGCAGTCTTTCCACAGATACGCAGTATTTT.

The chain recombines TRBV5-4 with TRBJ2-7, with 7 bases fitting TRBD1. This CDR3 comprises 14 residues. The J segment lost 1 base and the V segment lost 4 bases, leaving 5 bases of the junction unmatched. Germline assignment: CDR1 SGHNT and CDR2 YYREEE (reference sequence). The DNA of the CDR3 is TGTGCCAGCAGCGAGGGACAGCGTTCCTACGAGCAGTACTTC. Its protein is CASSEGQRSYEQYF.

The chain recombines TRBV19 with TRBJ2-1; 8 bases line up with TRBD2. This CDR3 has 18 residues. Germline loops: CDR1 LNHDA, CDR2 SQIVND (reference sequence). V was clipped by 3 bases and J by 0 bases; unmatched bases: 10. The CDR3 is CASSIAGGGSSSYNEQFF. CDR3 nucleotide sequence: TGTGCCAGTAGTATCGCCGGGGGGGGCTCGAGCTCCTACAATGAGCAGTTCTTC.

This clone was recorded only once. This chain links TRBV15 with TRBJ1-1; 7 nucleotides agree with TRBD1. Losses at the gene ends were 0 bases for V and 3 bases for J; bases not matched to a gene: 1. Germline loops: CDR1 LNHNV, CDR2 YYDKDF (reference sequence). This CDR3 is built from 14 residues. The CDR3 here is CATSRDRGYTEAFF. Written as DNA, the CDR3 is TGTGCCACCAGCAGAGACAGGGGGTACACTGAAGCTTTCTTT.

V usage is TRBV24-1 and J usage is TRBJ2-5; 9 bases match TRBD2. The V and J ends lost 5 bases and 2 bases, in that order; junction bases with no gene match: 2. The CDR3 contains 14 residues. From germline, CDR1 is KGHDR and CDR2 SFDVKD. CDR3 DNA sequence: TGTGCCACCAGTGGGGGACTAGCTCAAGAGACCCAGTACTTC. Encoded protein: CATSGGLAQETQYF.

The chain is built from TRBV29-1 and TRBJ2-4; 11 bases line up with TRBD2. Germline assignment: CDR1 SQVTM and CDR2 ANQGSEA. The CDR3 has 13 residues. The trim removed 7 bases at V and 10 bases at J, leaving 9 bases unmatched. CDR3 region: CSALAGGPGIQYF. The CDR3 DNA sequence: TGCAGCGCCTTAGCGGGAGGGCCAGGAATTCAGTACTTC.

This clone occurred once. V gene TRBV7-2 combines with J gene TRBJ2-2; TRBD2 agrees at 12 bases. V shed 3 bases and J 7 bases; nucleotides not matched to a gene: 6. This CDR3 contains 16 residues. CDR1 and CDR2 from the germline V gene are SGHTA and FQGNSA. DNA of the CDR3: TGTGCCAGCAGCTTCCAGACTAGCGGGAGAGACGGGGAGCTGTTTTTT. Residues: CASSFQTSGRDGELFF.

CDR3 nucleotides: TGTGCCAGCAGCTTAGACGGGACAGCCACTGAAGCTTTCTTT. Encoded protein: CASSLDGTATEAFF. This chain connects TRBV11-3 to TRBJ1-1; 7 bases map to TRBD1. Trimming cost V 0 bases and J 4 bases; bases outside gene matches: 2. CDR3 length: 14 amino acids. Germline CDR1 SGHNT, CDR2 YENEEA. The variable domain in full, with the rest retrieved from reference TRBV11-3 and TRBJ1-1, is EAGVVQSPRYKIIEKKQPVAFWCNPISGHNTLYWYLQNLGQGPELLIRYENEEAVDDSQLPKDRFSAERLKGVDSTLKIQPAELGDSAVYLCASSLDGTATEAFFGQGTRLTVV.